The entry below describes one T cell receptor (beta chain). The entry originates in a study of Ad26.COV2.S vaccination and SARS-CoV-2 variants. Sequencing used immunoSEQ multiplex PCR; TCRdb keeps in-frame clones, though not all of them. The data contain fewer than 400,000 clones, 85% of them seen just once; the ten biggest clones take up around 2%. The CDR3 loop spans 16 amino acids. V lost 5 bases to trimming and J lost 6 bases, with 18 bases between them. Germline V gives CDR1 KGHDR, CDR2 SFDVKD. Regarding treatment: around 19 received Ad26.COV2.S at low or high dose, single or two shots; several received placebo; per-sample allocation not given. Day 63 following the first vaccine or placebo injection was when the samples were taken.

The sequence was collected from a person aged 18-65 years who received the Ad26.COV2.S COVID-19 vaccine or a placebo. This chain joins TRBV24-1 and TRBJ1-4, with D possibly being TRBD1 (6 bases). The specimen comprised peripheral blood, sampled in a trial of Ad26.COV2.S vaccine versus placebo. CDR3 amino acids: CATSAGITGTHEKLFF. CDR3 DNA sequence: TGTGCCACCAGTGCCGGGATCACAGGGACCCATGAAAAACTGTTTTTT.